The source of this T cell receptor (beta chain) is a study of blood T cell repertoires in COVID-19. Study context: Acute and convalescent COVID-19 samples came from the United States, Italy and Spain.

This CDR3 is built from 14 residues. The V and J ends lost 1 base and 12 bases respectively, with 16 bases between them. Germline V gene sequence: CDR1 MDHEN, CDR2 SYDVKM. Per the authors' pipeline: Estimation of nucleated cell counts relied on the amplification of reference gene primers. The table came from immunoSEQ multiplex PCR; TCRdb's copy has only in-frame clones and leaves some out. D and trimming come from the DNA, and the V and J calls and clone size come from that table. This table has over 150,000 clones, 85% to 90% appearing once. The origin of this receptor is a man in his sixties with COVID-19, enrolled during active disease. The source material was peripheral blood. The chain links TRBV28 to TRBJ2-1; D might be TRBD1 (6 bases). CDR3: CASSLLVGPQGQFF. The CDR3 DNA reads as TGTGCCAGCAGTTTATTGGTGGGACCACAGGGGCAGTTCTTC.